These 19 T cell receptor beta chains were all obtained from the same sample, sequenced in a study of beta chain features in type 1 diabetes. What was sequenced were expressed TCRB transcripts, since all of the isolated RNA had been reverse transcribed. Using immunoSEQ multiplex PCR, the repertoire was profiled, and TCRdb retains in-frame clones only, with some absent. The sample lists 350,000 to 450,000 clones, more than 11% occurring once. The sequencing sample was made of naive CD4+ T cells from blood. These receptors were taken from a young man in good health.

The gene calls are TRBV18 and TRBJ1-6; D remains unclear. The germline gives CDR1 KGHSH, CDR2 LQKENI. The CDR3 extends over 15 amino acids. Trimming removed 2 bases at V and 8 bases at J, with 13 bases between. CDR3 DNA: TGTGCCAGCTCACCATTCGTACAAAGGGATTCACCCCTCCACTTT. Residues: CASSPFVQRDSPLHF.

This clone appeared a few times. CDR3 bases: TGTGCCAGCAGCCGAAAGGCGCTTGGGGAGGGAGAGACCCAGTACTTC. Translation: CASSRKALGEGETQYF. The V gene is TRBV9, the J gene TRBJ2-5, with 7 bases fitting TRBD2. Germline lookup yields CDR1 SGDLS and CDR2 YYNGEE. CDR3 size: 16 residues. V was pared by 4 bases and J by 4 bases, with 13 bases of the junction left unmatched. The variable domain in full, completed from reference TRBV9 and TRBJ2-5, reads DSGVTQTPKHLITATGQRVTLRCSPRSGDLSVYWYQQSLDQGLQFLIQYYNGEERAKGNILERFSAQQFPDLHSELNLSSLELGDSALYFCASSRKALGEGETQYFGPGTRLLVL.

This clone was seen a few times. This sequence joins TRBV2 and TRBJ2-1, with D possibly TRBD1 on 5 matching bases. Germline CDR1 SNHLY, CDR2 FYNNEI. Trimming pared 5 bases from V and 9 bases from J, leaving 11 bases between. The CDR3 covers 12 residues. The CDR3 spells CASSSQGSEQFF. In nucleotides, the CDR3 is TGTGCCAGCAGTAGTCAGGGAAGTGAGCAGTTCTTC.

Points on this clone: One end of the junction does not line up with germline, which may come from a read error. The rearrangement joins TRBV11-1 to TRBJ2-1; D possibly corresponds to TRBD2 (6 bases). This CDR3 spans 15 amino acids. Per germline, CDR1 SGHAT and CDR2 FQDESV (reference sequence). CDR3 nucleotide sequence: TGTGCCAGCAGCCTAGCGTTGGCCAGAAACAATGAGCAGTTCTTC. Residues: CASSLALARNNEQFF.

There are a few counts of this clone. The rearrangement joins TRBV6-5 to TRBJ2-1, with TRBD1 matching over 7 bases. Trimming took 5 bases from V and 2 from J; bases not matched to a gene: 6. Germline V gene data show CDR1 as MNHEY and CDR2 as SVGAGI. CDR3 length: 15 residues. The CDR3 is CASSARQGPYNEQFF. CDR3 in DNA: TGTGCCAGCAGTGCAAGACAGGGCCCCTACAATGAGCAGTTCTTC.

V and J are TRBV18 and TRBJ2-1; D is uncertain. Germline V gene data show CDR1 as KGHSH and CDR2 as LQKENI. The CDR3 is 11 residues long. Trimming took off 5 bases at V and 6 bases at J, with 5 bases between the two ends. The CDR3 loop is CASSASNEQFF. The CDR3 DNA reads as TGTGCCAGCTCAGCGAGCAATGAGCAGTTCTTC.

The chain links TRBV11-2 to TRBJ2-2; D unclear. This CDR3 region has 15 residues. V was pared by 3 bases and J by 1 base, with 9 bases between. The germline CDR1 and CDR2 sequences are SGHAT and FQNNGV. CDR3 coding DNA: TGTGCCAGCAGCTTTTCTGGAGTGAACACCGGGGAGCTGTTTTTT. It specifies CASSFSGVNTGELFF.

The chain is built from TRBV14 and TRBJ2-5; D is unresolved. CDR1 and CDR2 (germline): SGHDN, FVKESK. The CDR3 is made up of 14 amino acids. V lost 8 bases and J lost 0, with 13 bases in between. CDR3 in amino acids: CASSPYLYQETQYF. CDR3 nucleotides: TGTGCCAGCTCCCCGTATTTGTACCAAGAGACCCAGTACTTC.

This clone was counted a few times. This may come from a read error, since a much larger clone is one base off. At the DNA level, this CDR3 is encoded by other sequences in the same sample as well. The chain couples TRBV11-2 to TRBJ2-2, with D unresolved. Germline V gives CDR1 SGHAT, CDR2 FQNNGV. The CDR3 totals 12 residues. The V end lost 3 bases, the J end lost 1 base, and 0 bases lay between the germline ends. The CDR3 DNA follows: TGTGCCAGCAGCTTGAACACCGGGGAGCTGTTTTTT. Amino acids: CASSLNTGELFF.

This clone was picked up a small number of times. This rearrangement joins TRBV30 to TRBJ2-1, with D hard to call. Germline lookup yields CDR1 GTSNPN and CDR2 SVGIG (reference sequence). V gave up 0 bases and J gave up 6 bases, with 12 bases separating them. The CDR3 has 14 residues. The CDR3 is CAWSVLLESNEQFF. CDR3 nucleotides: TGTGCCTGGAGTGTACTCCTAGAAAGCAATGAGCAGTTCTTC.

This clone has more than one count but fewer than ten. The CDR3: CASSLVGLRGTDTQYF. In nucleotides, the CDR3 is TGTGCCAGCAGCTTAGTTGGGTTGCGTGGCACAGATACGCAGTATTTT. This chain links TRBV7-2 with TRBJ2-3; unclear D gene. The V gene lost 1 base and the J gene lost 1 base, with 12 bases spanning the gap. The CDR3 runs 16 residues. Germline V gene data show CDR1 as SGHTA and CDR2 as FQGNSA. Using reference TRBV7-2 and TRBJ2-3 for the parts outside the CDR3, the full variable domain is GAGVSQSPSNKVTEKGKDVELRCDPISGHTALYWYRQSLGQGLEFLIYFQGNSAPDKSGLPSDRFSAERTGGSVSTLTIQRTQQEDSAVYLCASSLVGLRGTDTQYFGPGTRLTVL.

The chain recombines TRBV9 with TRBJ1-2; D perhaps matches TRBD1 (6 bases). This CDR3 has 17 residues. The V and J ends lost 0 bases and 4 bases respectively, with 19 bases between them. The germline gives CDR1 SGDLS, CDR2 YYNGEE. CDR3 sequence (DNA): TGTGCCAGCAGCGTAGATCCAGGGGTTATTACTAGCTATGGCTACACCTTC. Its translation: CASSVDPGVITSYGYTF.

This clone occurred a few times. The chain's CDR3 is CASSQRTRVLDTQYF. The CDR3 coding sequence is TGCGCCAGCAGTCAAAGGACTAGGGTCTTAGATACGCAGTATTTT. The genes are TRBV23-1 and TRBJ2-3; 7 bases are a match to TRBD2. Being an ORF, TRBV23-1 has a function that is uncertain. V gave up 2 bases and J gave up 5 bases; unmatched junction bases: 7. This CDR3 spans 15 amino acids.

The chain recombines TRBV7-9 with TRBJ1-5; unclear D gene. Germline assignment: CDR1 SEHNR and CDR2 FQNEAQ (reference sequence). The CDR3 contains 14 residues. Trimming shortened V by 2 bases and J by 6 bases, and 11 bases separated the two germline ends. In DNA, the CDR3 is TGTGCCAGCAGCTTATCATCCGGATTTCAGCCCCAGCATTTT. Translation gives CASSLSSGFQPQHF.

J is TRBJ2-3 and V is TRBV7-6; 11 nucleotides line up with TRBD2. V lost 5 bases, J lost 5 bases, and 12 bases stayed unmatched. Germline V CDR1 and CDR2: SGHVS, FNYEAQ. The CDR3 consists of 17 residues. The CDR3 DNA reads TGTGCCAGCAGCGCAGGAATTAGCGGGAGGGCCTTAGATACGCAGTATTTT. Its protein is CASSAGISGRALDTQYF.

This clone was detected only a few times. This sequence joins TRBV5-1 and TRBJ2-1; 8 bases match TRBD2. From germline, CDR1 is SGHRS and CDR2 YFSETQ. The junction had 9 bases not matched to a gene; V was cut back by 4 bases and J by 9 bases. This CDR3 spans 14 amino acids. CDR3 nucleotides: TGCGCCAGCAGCCCTAGCGGGTCAATGGCTGAGCAGTTCTTC. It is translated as CASSPSGSMAEQFF.

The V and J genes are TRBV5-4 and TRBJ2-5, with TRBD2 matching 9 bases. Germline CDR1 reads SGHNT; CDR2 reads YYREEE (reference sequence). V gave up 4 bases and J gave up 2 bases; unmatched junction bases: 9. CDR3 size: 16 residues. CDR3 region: CASSTATSGRQETQYF. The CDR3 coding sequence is TGTGCCAGCAGCACTGCGACTAGCGGCCGTCAAGAGACCCAGTACTTC. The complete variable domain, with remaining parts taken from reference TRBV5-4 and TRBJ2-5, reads ETGVTQSPTHLIKTRGQQVTLRCSSQSGHNTVSWYQQALGQGPQFIFQYYREEENGRGNFPPRFSGLQFPNYSSELNVNALELDDSALYLCASSTATSGRQETQYFGPGTRLLVL.

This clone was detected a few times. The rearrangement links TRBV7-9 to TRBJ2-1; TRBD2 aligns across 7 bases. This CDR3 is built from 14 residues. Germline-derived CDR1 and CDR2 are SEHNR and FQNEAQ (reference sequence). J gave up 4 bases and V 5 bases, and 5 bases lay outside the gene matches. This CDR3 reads CASSPRTRYNEQFF. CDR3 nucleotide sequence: TGTGCCAGCAGCCCCCGGACTAGATACAATGAGCAGTTCTTC.

The CDR3 bases are TGTGCCAGCAGCCCCGGACTAGCGAACACCGGGGAGCTGTTTTTT. It specifies CASSPGLANTGELFF. This chain links TRBV5-8 with TRBJ2-2; 7 bases align to TRBD2. The J segment lost 0 bases and the V segment lost 4 bases, leaving 3 bases of the junction unmatched. Per germline, CDR1 SGHTS and CDR2 YDEGEE. CDR3 length: 15 residues. Complete variable domain (other parts from reference TRBV5-8 and TRBJ2-2): EAGVTQSPTHLIKTRGQQATLRCSPISGHTSVYWYQQALGLGLQFLLWYDEGEERNRGNFPPRFSGRQFPNYSSELNVNALELEDSALYLCASSPGLANTGELFFGEGSRLTVL.